The clone carrying this TCR beta chain was counted a few times. Researchers placed approximately 200,000 CFSE-labeled responder cells in culture with approximately 200,000 irradiated, violet-dye-labeled stimulator cells. At the end of the reaction, proliferating CFSE-low CD3+CD4+ and CD3+CD8+ responders were sorted. The data belong to a study of graft-versus-host responses after intestinal transplantation. Study-wide points: High graft-versus-host to host-versus-graft T cell clonal ratios marked allografts of patients with graft-donor macrochimerism.

The data were produced by immunoSEQ multiplex PCR, yet TCRdb's version contains in-frame clones alone and is incomplete. The sample gives over 4,500 clones, over 25% of which show up once; roughly 7.2% is in the top ten. CDR1 and CDR2 (germline): SGHTA, FQGTGA. Trimming took 2 bases from V and 7 from J, leaving 15 bases between them. The CDR3 loop spans 15 amino acids. This receptor was taken from a human patient who received an intestinal transplant. The chain is built from TRBV7-3 and TRBJ2-1, with a weak D call TRBD1 (6 bases). Source: alloreactive CD8+ T cells from a mixed lymphocyte reaction culture, taken before intestinal transplant. Subset defined: CFSE-low proliferating T cells sorted from roughly six-day pre-transplant mixed lymphocyte reaction (GvH or HvG direction). Here the CDR3 reads CASSLEAGGPNEQFF. Here the CDR3 DNA reads TGTGCCAGCAGCTTAGAGGCTGGGGGCCCTAATGAGCAGTTCTTC.